Given below is one TCR beta chain in context. The sample is drawn from a study of Graves' ophthalmopathy and Graves' hyperthyroidism. The wider study: There was a collection of peripheral blood at initial diagnosis, before any treatment.

Amplification of the TCR beta CDR3 regions used RNA transcripts (as template). Second-round multiplex PCR came after first-round RT-PCR with HTBI primers. TCRdb reprocessed the multiplex PCR reads with MiXCR, giving one entry per CDR3 protein. The sample holds fewer than 70,000 distinct CDR3 sequences; approximately 50% are singletons and the top ten take over 4%. Germline CDR1 KGHDR, CDR2 SFDVKD. V was clipped by 5 bases and J by 0 bases; unmatched bases: 5. The CDR3 covers 17 residues. The clonotype originates from an adult woman with Graves' ophthalmopathy. Sequencing used peripheral blood. This chain uses TRBV24-1 with TRBJ2-7; 14 bases agree with TRBD2. CDR3 DNA: TGTGCCACCAGTGGGGTGGGGACTAGCGGGGGCTCCTACGAGCAGTACTTC. Translated: CATSGVGTSGGSYEQYF.